This TCR beta chain is drawn from a study of cytomegalovirus exposure and HLA in healthy donors. Study-level background: Earlier sequencing of 150 million to 200 million T cells yielded under 120 million unique TCR beta sequences.

Amplification used 60 Vbeta primers and 13 Jbeta primers. Sequencing was performed with immunoSEQ multiplex PCR; in TCRdb, only in-frame clones are kept and a portion is missing. Among 150,000 or so clones listed, over 70% were seen once. The germline V gene has CDR1 SGDLS and CDR2 YYNGEE. The V end lost 5 bases, the J end lost 6 bases, and 15 bases lay between the germline ends. CDR3 length equals 15 residues. This sequence originates from a middle-aged woman in good health and CMV-seropositive. The sample taken for sequencing was PBMCs. The J gene is TRBJ1-6, the V gene TRBV9; D might be TRBD1 (5 bases). The CDR3 loop is CASSAKTAPNSPLHF. The CDR3 bases are TGTGCCAGCAGTGCTAAGACAGCGCCTAATTCACCCCTCCACTTT.